The 18 T cell receptor beta chains below all came from one sample that was sequenced in a study of Ad26.COV2.S vaccination and SARS-CoV-2 variants. Treatment noted: roughly 20 received Ad26.COV2.S at low or high dose, single or two shots; roughly five received placebo; per-sample allocation not given. Collection of the samples took place on day 63 after the first injection of vaccine or placebo. The assay was immunoSEQ multiplex PCR, and TCRdb's table has in-frame clones only and misses some. The sample includes 350,000 to 500,000 clones, roughly 90% of them seen just once. The sequenced sample was peripheral blood, obtained in a trial of Ad26.COV2.S vaccine versus placebo. The receptors originated from a person between 18 and 59 years old who received the Ad26.COV2.S COVID-19 vaccine or a placebo.

The chain uses TRBV11-2 and TRBJ1-1, with a possible D match to TRBD1 (5 bases). V was pared by 1 base and J by 1 base, with 13 bases between. Germline loops: CDR1 SGHAT, CDR2 FQNNGV. This CDR3 is 16 amino acids long. CDR3 protein: CASSLGGDWANTEAFF. The CDR3 region has the DNA TGTGCCAGCAGCTTAGGAGGGGATTGGGCGAACACTGAAGCTTTCTTT. Looking up the rest from reference TRBV11-2 and TRBJ1-1 gives the full variable domain: EAGVAQSPRYKIIEKRQSVAFWCNPISGHATLYWYQQILGQGPKLLIQFQNNGVVDDSQLPKDRFSAERLKGVDSTLKIQPAKLEDSAVYLCASSLGGDWANTEAFFGQGTRLTVV.

Here the CDR3 reads CASSLAGVYEQYF. CDR3 sequence (DNA): TGTGCCAGCAGCTTAGCTGGGGTTTACGAGCAGTACTTC. The rearrangement links TRBV7-9 to TRBJ2-7, with unresolved D. CDR1 is SEHNR and CDR2 is FQNEAQ in the germline V gene (reference sequence). V was clipped by 0 bases and J by 4 bases, with 7 bases between them. This CDR3 is built from 13 residues. Drawing the rest from reference TRBV7-9 and TRBJ2-7, the complete variable domain is DTGVSQNPRHKITKRGQNVTFRCDPISEHNRLYWYRQTLGQGPEFLTYFQNEAQLEKSRLLSDRFSAERPKGSFSTLEIQRTEQGDSAMYLCASSLAGVYEQYFGPGTRLTVT.

The V and J genes are TRBV4-1 and TRBJ2-3; TRBD1 agrees at 8 bases. V lost 3 bases to trimming and J lost 1 base; unmatched junction nucleotides: 3. The CDR3 is made up of 15 amino acids. Per germline, CDR1 MGHRA and CDR2 YSYEKL. The CDR3 region has the DNA TGCGCCAGCAGCCATCCGGGACAGGGCACAGATACGCAGTATTTT. Encoded protein: CASSHPGQGTDTQYF.

This sequence joins TRBV11-2 and TRBJ1-2; 7 bases are shared with TRBD1. The V segment lost 7 bases and the J segment 3 bases; nucleotides outside the gene matches: 14. The CDR3 contains 16 residues. Germline loops: CDR1 SGHAT, CDR2 FQNNGV. In nucleotides, the CDR3 is TGTGCCAGCAAATCGAATACGGGACAGACAGACTATGGCTACACCTTC. It yields the protein CASKSNTGQTDYGYTF.

The sample holds one count of this clone. For the CDR3, the DNA is TGTGCCACCAGTGATCTCGAAGAGACCCAGTACTTC. It yields the protein CATSDLEETQYF. V gene TRBV24-1 combines with J gene TRBJ2-5; D unclear. Deletions cut 3 bases from V and 3 bases from J, with 4 bases between. The CDR3 is made up of 12 amino acids. CDR1 is KGHDR, CDR2 SFDVKD, per germline.

This clone was counted between two and nine times. V usage is TRBV9 and J usage is TRBJ2-1; no definite D call. Germline values: CDR1 SGDLS, CDR2 YYNGEE. The CDR3 has 12 amino acids. The V end lost 4 bases, the J end lost 10 bases, and 12 bases lay between the germline ends. The CDR3 DNA reads as TGTGCCAGCAGCTCCCCATCCCAAGAGCAGTTCTTC. The encoded protein is CASSSPSQEQFF.

The CDR3 DNA reads as TGTGCCAGTAGTTTAATAGCGGGGGCGAATCAAGAGACCCAGTACTTC. The encoded protein is CASSLIAGANQETQYF. The J gene is TRBJ2-5, the V gene TRBV19; 9 nucleotides line up with TRBD2. Looked up from germline, CDR1 is LNHDA and CDR2 is SQIVND (reference sequence). The CDR3 is 16 residues long. Trimming cost V 5 bases and J 2 bases; bases outside gene matches: 9.

The rearrangement joins TRBV4-3 to TRBJ2-7, with D unclear. CDR3 size: 16 residues. With 1 base removed from V and 1 base from J, the gap between germline ends came to 14 bases. CDR1 is LGHNA, CDR2 YSLEER, per germline. CDR3 amino acids: CASSQGFSGVSYEQYF. The CDR3 nucleotides read TGCGCCAGCAGCCAAGGATTCTCAGGAGTTTCCTACGAGCAGTACTTC.

The chain carries TRBV13 and TRBJ1-2; D is unclear. The CDR3 contains 16 residues. Trimming pared 1 base from V and 1 base from J, leaving 13 bases between. Germline V CDR1 and CDR2: PRHDT, FYEKMQ (reference sequence). The CDR3 DNA reads as TGTGCCAGCAGCTTAGCCCCCGTAGTTGTTAACTATGGCTACACCTTC. Its protein product is CASSLAPVVVNYGYTF.

The rearrangement uses TRBV4-3 and TRBJ1-2, with D hard to call. Looked up from germline, CDR1 is LGHNA and CDR2 is YSLEER. This CDR3 has 15 residues. The V end lost 3 bases, the J end lost 4 bases, and 15 bases lay between the germline ends. Here the CDR3 reads CASSHKRSVVYGYTF. The DNA of the CDR3 is TGCGCCAGCAGCCATAAGAGGAGTGTGGTCTATGGCTACACCTTC.

V usage is TRBV30 and J usage is TRBJ1-2; unclear D gene. Trimming took 2 bases from V and 4 from J, leaving 11 bases between them. Per germline, CDR1 GTSNPN and CDR2 SVGIG (reference sequence). This CDR3 is 13 amino acids long. The CDR3 DNA is TGTGCCTGGAGTCGGGCCGACCCCTATGGCTACACCTTC. Translating it yields CAWSRADPYGYTF. Using reference TRBV30 and TRBJ1-2 for the parts outside the CDR3, the full variable domain is SQTIHQWPATLVQPVGSPLSLECTVEGTSNPNLYWYRQAAGRGLQLLFYSVGIGQISSEVPQNLSASRPQDRQFILSSKKLLLSDSGFYLCAWSRADPYGYTFGSGTRLTVV.

This sequence joins TRBV2 and TRBJ2-1; perhaps TRBD1 as D (5 bases). The CDR3 has 16 residues. The V gene's germline CDR1 is SNHLY and CDR2 FYNNEI. V gave up 0 bases and J gave up 4 bases, with 13 bases separating them. The CDR3 nucleotides are TGTGCCAGCAGTGAAGCCGGCAGGGCCGCATACAATGAGCAGTTCTTC. As protein: CASSEAGRAAYNEQFF.

V is TRBV11-3 and J is TRBJ2-2; D possibly corresponds to TRBD2 (6 bases). V shed 0 bases and J shed 0 bases, with 8 bases lying between them. The V gene's germline CDR1 is SGHNT and CDR2 YENEEA. This CDR3 region has 16 residues. The CDR3 here is CASSLELAANTGELFF. The CDR3 nucleotides are TGTGCCAGCAGCTTAGAATTAGCGGCGAACACCGGGGAGCTGTTTTTT.

The chain has TRBV28 and TRBJ2-7, with TRBD1 identical over 9 bases. CDR1 and CDR2 (germline): MDHEN, SYDVKM. The CDR3 is 15 amino acids. Trimming at V came to 5 bases and at J to 6 bases, leaving 11 bases not matched to a gene. CDR3 sequence reads: CASSKKGQGEGEQYF. The CDR3 coding sequence is TGTGCCAGCAGTAAGAAGGGACAGGGTGAGGGCGAGCAGTACTTC.

The chain combines TRBV11-2 with TRBJ2-1, with D tentatively TRBD1 (5 bases). Trimming cost V 1 base and J 5 bases, with 9 bases left between them. CDR1 is SGHAT and CDR2 is FQNNGV in the germline V gene. CDR3 length equals 14 residues. CDR3 region: CASSLGGMDNEQFF. The CDR3 nucleotides read TGTGCCAGCAGCTTAGGGGGCATGGACAATGAGCAGTTCTTC.

This sequence joins TRBV28 and TRBJ1-2, with D maybe TRBD1 (5 bases). CDR1 MDHEN and CDR2 SYDVKM come from the germline V gene. Trimming cost V 5 bases and J 4 bases, with 17 bases left between them. The CDR3 contains 15 residues. The CDR3 region has the DNA TGTGCCAGCAGTCCCTCGGCGGGGCTAAGCTATGGCTACACCTTC. Protein: CASSPSAGLSYGYTF.

This chain joins TRBV10-2 and TRBJ1-2; 10 bases are shared with TRBD1. The CDR3 consists of 13 residues. Germline-derived CDR1 and CDR2 are WSHSY and SAAADI. Trimming at V came to 4 bases and at J to 8 bases, leaving 4 bases not matched to a gene. The DNA of the CDR3 is TGCGCCAGCAGTGGGACAGGGGGGGGCGGCTACACCTTC. Translating gives CASSGTGGGGYTF.

This sequence joins TRBV9 and TRBJ1-2; D remains unclear. This CDR3 spans 12 amino acids. V lost 0 bases, J lost 4 bases, and 4 bases lay in between. CDR1 SGDLS and CDR2 YYNGEE come from the germline V gene. The DNA for the CDR3 is TGTGCCAGCAGCGTAGATTTCTATGGCTACACCTTC. Translated, it gives CASSVDFYGYTF.